Each of the 18 T cell receptor beta chains below was sequenced from the same sample in a study of response to subunit inactivated influenza vaccine. One entry per CDR3 protein, called by TCRdb with MiXCR from the RT-PCR reads. The data show 400,000 to 550,000 distinct CDR3 sequences, with about 25% seen just once and around 1.8% held by the top ten. The sequences come from CD4+ T cells sorted from PBMCs, collected around 5 days after vaccination. All receptors come from a man aged 45-65 years who received an inactivated influenza vaccine.

This clonotype was detected a few times. The rearrangement joins TRBV20-1 to TRBJ1-6; 12 nucleotides align to TRBD1. Trimming cost V 1 base and J 9 bases; bases outside gene matches: 7. The length of the CDR3 is 16 residues. Germline-derived CDR1 and CDR2 are DFQATT and SNEGSKA (reference sequence). The CDR3 sequence: CSARAPGTGGSSPLHF. The CDR3 DNA follows: TGCAGTGCTAGAGCACCCGGGACAGGGGGCTCTTCACCCCTCCACTTT.

The rearrangement uses TRBV20-1 and TRBJ2-1; TRBD2 might be the D (5 bases). CDR1 and CDR2 from the germline V gene are DFQATT and SNEGSKA (reference sequence). V was shortened by 1 base and J by 8 bases, with 24 bases between the two germline ends. The CDR3 is 17 amino acids. CDR3 bases: TGCAGTGCTAGAGCGCCTCGATGGTGGGAGTCACAGTATGAGCAGTTCTTC. It codes for CSARAPRWWESQYEQFF.

This chain uses TRBV6-6 with TRBJ2-1; the match to TRBD1 covers 9 bases. The CDR3 is 13 residues long. With V trimmed by 10 bases and J by 5 bases, 6 bases remained unmatched. CDR1 MNHNY and CDR2 SVGAGI come from the germline V gene (reference sequence). CDR3 sequence: CATGTGINNEQFF. CDR3 DNA: TGTGCCACCGGGACAGGGATTAACAATGAGCAGTTCTTC.

The sample holds a few counts of this clonotype. The chain carries TRBV29-1 and TRBJ2-5; unclear D gene. Germline-derived CDR1 and CDR2 are SQVTM and ANQGSEA. The V end was cut by 3 bases, the J end by 5 bases, with 13 bases between. This CDR3 contains 13 residues. CDR3 amino acids: CSVDTLTRETQYF. The CDR3 nucleotides are TGCAGCGTTGATACCCTAACCCGTGAGACCCAGTACTTC.

The chain couples TRBV7-2 to TRBJ1-5; D is undetermined. V dropped 2 bases and J dropped 7 bases, with 6 bases sitting between them. Germline V CDR1 and CDR2: SGHTA, FQGNSA. CDR3 length equals 12 residues. The CDR3 nucleotides are TGTGCCAGCAGCTTAAGTGTGCAGCCCCAGCATTTT. It encodes CASSLSVQPQHF. Drawing the rest from reference TRBV7-2 and TRBJ1-5, the complete variable domain is GAGVSQSPSNKVTEKGKDVELRCDPISGHTALYWYRQSLGQGLEFLIYFQGNSAPDKSGLPSDRFSAERTGGSVSTLTIQRTQQEDSAVYLCASSLSVQPQHFGDGTRLSIL.

V and J are TRBV3-1 and TRBJ1-1; D possibly corresponds to TRBD1 (5 bases). Per the germline V gene, CDR1 is LGHDT and CDR2 is YNNKEL (reference sequence). V was clipped by 6 bases and J by 0 bases, with 8 bases between them. The CDR3 extends over 13 amino acids. This CDR3 is CASRQGLNTEAFF. CDR3 sequence (DNA): TGTGCCAGCAGGCAGGGTTTGAACACTGAAGCTTTCTTT.

This clonotype was observed a handful of times. The V call is TRBV20-1, the J call TRBJ2-7, with 8 bases that match TRBD2. The CDR3 runs to 13 residues. Germline V lookup: CDR1 DFQATT, CDR2 SNEGSKA (reference sequence). This CDR3 is CSVVAGPYYEQYF. The CDR3 DNA is TGCAGCGTCGTAGCGGGACCCTATTACGAGCAGTACTTC.

This clonotype was seen only a few times. The rearrangement uses TRBV5-1 and TRBJ2-7; the D gene is possibly TRBD2 (6 bases). Germline CDR1 SGHRS, CDR2 YFSETQ. The V end lost 0 bases, the J end lost 7 bases, and 17 bases lay between the germline ends. This CDR3 has 15 residues. CDR3 in amino acids: CASSLDRPPGGEQYF. For the CDR3, the DNA is TGCGCCAGCAGCTTGGACAGGCCCCCCGGGGGAGAGCAGTACTTC.

This clonotype has a single count. The rearrangement joins TRBV7-8 to TRBJ1-1; D not resolved. The CDR3 totals 15 residues. V lost 1 base and J lost 4, with 13 bases in between. Germline CDR1 is SGHVS and CDR2 is FQNEAQ. The CDR3 DNA follows: TGTGCCAGCAGCTTAGTGGCGGGAAGTCGCACTGAAGCTTTCTTT. The encoded protein is CASSLVAGSRTEAFF.

The chain is built from TRBV27 and TRBJ2-7, with 7 bases aligning to TRBD2. This CDR3 has 13 residues. The germline CDR1 and CDR2 sequences are MNHEY and SMNVEV (reference sequence). Trimming at V came to 6 bases and at J to 7 bases, leaving 9 bases not matched to a gene. The CDR3 coding sequence is TGTGCCAGCAGACCCTCAGCGGGACGGGAGCAGTACTTC. Translation gives CASRPSAGREQYF.

V and J are TRBV7-2 and TRBJ2-1, with D maybe TRBD1 (6 bases). The germline V gene encodes CDR1 SGHTA and CDR2 FQGNSA. Trimming removed 4 bases from V and 7 bases from J, with 17 bases in between. The CDR3 extends over 15 amino acids. The CDR3 DNA reads as TGTGCCAGCAGCTCGCCCTTCCGGGACATAAATGAGCAGTTCTTC. This codes for CASSSPFRDINEQFF.

This sequence joins TRBV7-2 and TRBJ2-5; TRBD1 agrees at 8 bases. Germline CDR1 and CDR2: SGHTA and FQGNSA. Germline trimming cut 5 bases from V and 5 bases from J; bases unmatched to any gene: 16. The CDR3 sequence is 17 residues long. The CDR3 nucleotides read TGTGCCAGCAGCCCCACCCGGACAGGGTCGTGGCAGGAGACCCAGTACTTC. Translation: CASSPTRTGSWQETQYF.

This clonotype turned up a few times. The J gene is TRBJ2-7, the V gene TRBV7-9; D is uncertain. Trimming cost V 7 bases and J 2 bases, with 15 bases left between them. The CDR3 totals 14 residues. CDR1 and CDR2 from the germline V gene are SEHNR and FQNEAQ (reference sequence). In DNA, the CDR3 is TGTGCCAGCACACTAAAGGGAAGCCCCTACGAGCAGTACTTC. Amino acid sequence: CASTLKGSPYEQYF.

J is TRBJ2-2 and V is TRBV7-2; D gene unclear. Per the germline V gene, CDR1 is SGHTA and CDR2 is FQGNSA. V lost 1 base to trimming and J lost 2 bases, with 8 bases between them. The CDR3 is 15 amino acids. In nucleotides, the CDR3 is TGTGCCAGCAGCTTAGGTCTGTTCAACACCGGGGAGCTGTTTTTT. It yields the protein CASSLGLFNTGELFF.

V is TRBV4-1 and J is TRBJ2-7; D assignment may be TRBD1 or TRBD2 (7 bases each). Germline V gene lookup returns CDR1 MGHRA and CDR2 YSYEKL. There are 15 residues in the CDR3. V lost 1 base and J 2 bases, leaving 12 bases between the germline ends. The CDR3 is CASSQAQGGTYEQYF. CDR3 nucleotides: TGCGCCAGCAGCCAAGCCCAGGGGGGGACCTACGAGCAGTACTTC.

The chain uses TRBV7-2 and TRBJ2-4; no reliable D call. CDR1 SGHTA and CDR2 FQGNSA come from the germline V gene. CDR3 length: 11 residues. Trimming pared 2 bases from V and 8 bases from J, leaving 4 bases between. The chain's CDR3 is CASSLRYIQYF. DNA for the CDR3: TGTGCCAGCAGCTTAAGATACATTCAGTACTTC.

This clonotype was observed once. The rearrangement uses TRBV5-1 and TRBJ2-3; 9 bases match TRBD2. Trimming removed 6 bases from V and 2 bases from J; junction bases left unmatched: 4. The CDR3 spans 14 residues. In germline, CDR1 is SGHRS, CDR2 YFSETQ. The CDR3 sequence: CASTPSGNTDTQYF. As DNA, the CDR3 is TGCGCCAGCACTCCTAGCGGGAACACAGATACGCAGTATTTT. Full variable domain (remainder filled in from reference TRBV5-1 and TRBJ2-3): KAGVTQTPRYLIKTRGQQVTLSCSPISGHRSVSWYQQTPGQGLQFLFEYFSETQRNKGNFPGRFSGRQFSNSRSEMNVSTLELGDSALYLCASTPSGNTDTQYFGPGTRLTVL.

This clonotype was detected a few times. The chain couples TRBV20-1 to TRBJ2-5; 8 nucleotides line up with TRBD2. Germline V gene lookup returns CDR1 DFQATT and CDR2 SNEGSKA (reference sequence). The J segment lost 9 bases and the V segment lost 0 bases, leaving 9 bases of the junction unmatched. The CDR3 spans 14 residues. Here the CDR3 reads CSARDFRTGGAQYF. The CDR3 nucleotides read TGCAGTGCTAGAGATTTTAGGACGGGAGGGGCCCAGTACTTC.